Below are 2 T cell receptor beta chains sequenced from a single sample in a study of blood T cell repertoires in COVID-19. The table came from immunoSEQ multiplex PCR; TCRdb's copy has only in-frame clones and leaves some out. This sample has approximately 230,000 clones, with around four fifths found just once. Sequenced sample: peripheral blood. The receptors come from a woman in her 40s with active or convalescent COVID-19.

This clone was seen a few times. The rearrangement links TRBV28 to TRBJ2-7, with D uncertain. The CDR3 length is 19 residues. V was cut by 5 bases and J by 1 base, with 27 bases left in between. Germline assignment: CDR1 MDHEN and CDR2 SYDVKM. The CDR3 sequence is CASSPPRGGYVSVSYEQYF. In DNA form, the CDR3 reads TGTGCCAGCAGTCCTCCAAGAGGCGGTTACGTCTCAGTTTCCTACGAGCAGTACTTC.

The J gene is TRBJ1-2, the V gene TRBV25-1, with TRBD1 identical over 7 bases. With 4 bases clipped from V and 6 bases from J, the junction kept 2 bases outside the gene matches. CDR1 is MGHDK, CDR2 SYGVNS, per germline. This CDR3 is 12 amino acids long. CDR3 sequence: CASSGGQDGYTF. The DNA for the CDR3 is TGTGCCAGCAGTGGAGGACAGGATGGCTACACCTTC.